The 14 T cell receptor beta chains below come from one sample, sequenced in a study of neurological immune-mediated disorders. Specified time point: longitudinal time-point 2. TCRdb re-called the 5' RACE reads with MiXCR, one entry per CDR3 protein. The sample gives around 90,000 distinct CDR3 sequences, about 13% of which show up once; 5% is in the top ten. What was sequenced was PBMCs. The source is a female donor with HTLV-1-associated myelopathy (HAM/TSP).

As concerns this clonotype: A junction end diverges from the germline sequence, so it may reflect a read error. The V and J genes are TRBV28 and TRBJ2-7, with D possibly TRBD1 on 6 matching bases. The CDR3 runs to 13 residues. Germline loops: CDR1 MDHEN, CDR2 SYDVKM. The CDR3 protein is CAISLGGTYEQYF. CDR3 DNA: TGTGCCATCAGTTTAGGGGGAACCTACGAGCAGTACTTC.

This clonotype was counted many times. The chain is built from TRBV5-1 and TRBJ2-1, with TRBD1 matching 8 bases. The CDR3 consists of 16 residues. Germline CDR1 reads SGHRS; CDR2 reads YFSETQ. J was trimmed by 4 bases and V by 0 bases; bases with no gene match: 6. The CDR3 nucleotides are TGCGCCAGCAGCTTGGGTGACAGGGGTCAATACAATGAGCAGTTCTTC. It yields the protein CASSLGDRGQYNEQFF.

This clonotype occurred many times. The chain links TRBV30 to TRBJ2-7; D possibly corresponds to TRBD2 (5 bases). In germline, CDR1 is GTSNPN, CDR2 SVGIG (reference sequence). The CDR3 is made up of 14 amino acids. Trimming took 2 bases from V and 4 from J, leaving 15 bases between them. In DNA, the CDR3 is TGTGCCTGGAGTTCCGGGGTTGGGAGTTACGAGCAGTACTTC. This translates into CAWSSGVGSYEQYF.

The chain uses TRBV24-1 and TRBJ2-3; D ambiguous. The CDR3 totals 16 residues. Germline V gene sequence: CDR1 KGHDR, CDR2 SFDVKD. The V end was cut by 0 bases, the J end by 0 bases, with 9 bases between. CDR3 in amino acids: CATSDLKQPSTDTQYF. The CDR3 DNA reads as TGTGCCACCAGTGATTTGAAACAGCCTAGCACAGATACGCAGTATTTT.

In regard to this clonotype: This may be a read error, as it is one base from a much larger clone. V and J are TRBV3-1 and TRBJ2-3; no clear D gene. Germline CDR1 LGHDT, CDR2 YNNKEL (reference sequence). Trimming stripped 6 bases from V and 0 bases from J, with 10 bases between. The CDR3 extends over 14 amino acids. The CDR3 here is CASSQLESTDTQYF. CDR3 sequence (DNA): TGTGCCAGCAGTCAGCTGGAGAGCACAGATACGCAGTATTTT.

This clonotype was recorded at least ten times. J is TRBJ2-3 and V is TRBV28, with no clear D. In germline, CDR1 is MDHEN, CDR2 SYDVKM. This CDR3 is 14 amino acids long. V was clipped by 6 bases and J by 2 bases, with 12 bases between them. CDR3 residues: CASSPGPATDTQYF. The CDR3 DNA reads TGTGCCAGCAGCCCCGGACCTGCCACAGATACGCAGTATTTT.

This clonotype was seen repeatedly, ten times or more. The chain uses TRBV5-1 and TRBJ2-7; 9 nucleotides align to TRBD1. Germline loops: CDR1 SGHRS, CDR2 YFSETQ. The CDR3 contains 14 residues. Losses at the gene ends were 4 bases for V and 5 bases for J; bases not matched to a gene: 7. CDR3 nucleotides: TGCGCCAGCAGCCGCTGGGACAGGGCGGACGAGCAGTACTTC. Its translation is CASSRWDRADEQYF.

This clonotype was detected ten times or more. CDR3 sequence reads: CASSRTGGISYEQYF. In DNA form, the CDR3 reads TGTGCCAGCAGCCGGACAGGGGGCATCTCCTACGAGCAGTACTTC. This rearrangement joins TRBV28 to TRBJ2-7; TRBD1 aligns across 11 bases. The CDR3 length is 15 residues. V gave up 6 bases and J gave up 0 bases; unmatched junction bases: 4. Germline CDR1 reads MDHEN; CDR2 reads SYDVKM. The whole variable domain, filled in from reference TRBV28 and TRBJ2-7, reads DVKVTQSSRYLVKRTGEKVFLECVQDMDHENMFWYRQDPGLGLRLIYFSYDVKMKEKGDIPEGYSVSREKKERFSLILESASTNQTSMYLCASSRTGGISYEQYFGPGTRLTVT.

This clonotype came up many times. The V call is TRBV5-1, the J call TRBJ2-1; the D call may be TRBD1 or TRBD2 (5 bases each). This CDR3 region has 14 residues. The germline V and J ends were trimmed by 8 bases and 2 bases, with 14 bases remaining between them. In germline, CDR1 is SGHRS, CDR2 YFSETQ. CDR3 in amino acids: CASYRDGTYNEQFF. In nucleotides, the CDR3 is TGCGCCAGTTACCGGGACGGTACCTACAATGAGCAGTTCTTC.

Many counts were recorded for this clonotype. The chain employs TRBV3-1 and TRBJ2-3; no firm D call. The germline CDR1 and CDR2 sequences are LGHDT and YNNKEL (reference sequence). The CDR3 contains 12 residues. V shed 1 base and J shed 10 bases, with 9 bases lying between them. CDR3 DNA sequence: TGTGCCAGCAGCCAAGCTACAAGGGCGCAGTATTTT. Translating it yields CASSQATRAQYF.

This clonotype was picked up many times. The chain uses TRBV18 and TRBJ1-4; D might be TRBD1 (5 bases). The CDR3 totals 14 residues. V was trimmed by 3 bases and J by 6 bases, leaving 11 bases between them. From germline, CDR1 is KGHSH and CDR2 LQKENI. The CDR3 loop is CASSPRGSDEKLFF. The CDR3 DNA follows: TGTGCCAGCTCACCTCGGGGCTCGGATGAAAAACTGTTTTTT.

This clonotype was counted ten times or more. The chain employs TRBV5-1 and TRBJ2-7, with 10 bases that match TRBD1. V was pared by 4 bases and J by 5 bases, with 6 bases of the junction left unmatched. There are 14 residues in the CDR3. Germline V gives CDR1 SGHRS, CDR2 YFSETQ. DNA of the CDR3: TGCGCCAGCAGCGCGGGACAGGGGTTCAACGAGCAGTACTTC. Its protein product is CASSAGQGFNEQYF. The entire variable domain, with the rest obtained from reference TRBV5-1 and TRBJ2-7, is as follows: KAGVTQTPRYLIKTRGQQVTLSCSPISGHRSVSWYQQTPGQGLQFLFEYFSETQRNKGNFPGRFSGRQFSNSRSEMNVSTLELGDSALYLCASSAGQGFNEQYFGPGTRLTVT.

This clonotype appeared many times. The rearrangement links TRBV5-1 to TRBJ2-3, with TRBD1 matching over 8 bases. Trimming cost V 4 bases and J 4 bases; bases outside gene matches: 5. Germline values: CDR1 SGHRS, CDR2 YFSETQ. The CDR3 contains 14 residues. Here the CDR3 DNA reads TGCGCCAGCAGCAAAAGGGGACAGGCAGATACGCAGTATTTT. Its translation is CASSKRGQADTQYF.

A few counts support this clonotype. For the CDR3, the DNA is TGCAGTGCTAGAGTTCGGGGGCTAGAGACCCAGTACTTC. Residues: CSARVRGLETQYF. The chain joins TRBV20-1 to TRBJ2-5; the D gene could be TRBD1 or TRBD2 (6 bases each). Between the trimmed V and J ends, which lost 1 base and 4 bases, there was a span of 10 bases. The CDR3 runs to 13 residues. Germline-derived CDR1 and CDR2 are DFQATT and SNEGSKA (reference sequence).